This TCR beta chain is drawn from a study of patients and donors after allogeneic stem cell transplantation. This clonotype was counted only a few times. TCRdb redid the calling of the RT-PCR reads with MiXCR, one entry per CDR3 protein. The table records tens of thousands of distinct CDR3 sequences, 45% to 50% of them present only once. V shed 5 bases and J shed 0 bases, with 14 bases lying between them. Per germline, CDR1 DFQATT and CDR2 SNEGSKA (reference sequence). The CDR3 has 15 residues. This TCR was recovered from a human donor who was either an allogeneic HSCT recipient or a stem cell or donor lymphocyte infusion donor (not recorded which). It is not recorded whose cells these are; they may come from a transplant donor. Specimen: blood, either unsorted or a sorted T cell fraction (not recorded which). This chain links TRBV20-1 with TRBJ1-5, with D possibly TRBD1 on 5 matching bases. The CDR3 bases are TGCAGTGCTGGGCCCGGGGCAGTTAGCAATCAGCCCCAGCATTTT. It encodes CSAGPGAVSNQPQHF.